These 23 T cell receptor beta chains were sequenced from one sample in a study of Ad26.COV2.S vaccination and SARS-CoV-2 variants. As for treatment: around 19 received Ad26.COV2.S at low or high dose, single or two shots; roughly 5 received placebo; per-sample allocation not given. Sampling occurred on day 63 after the first vaccine or placebo injection. TCRdb's table, derived via immunoSEQ multiplex PCR, lists solely in-frame clones and lacks some. The data show over 400,000 clones, 80% to 90% seen once. The source material was peripheral blood, sampled in a trial of Ad26.COV2.S vaccine versus placebo. Receptors originate from a person aged 18-65 years who received the Ad26.COV2.S COVID-19 vaccine or a placebo.

V gene TRBV11-2 combines with J gene TRBJ1-4, with 10 bases identical to TRBD1. Trimming took 3 bases from V and 7 from J; bases not matched to a gene: 5. Germline CDR1 is SGHAT and CDR2 is FQNNGV. The CDR3 is 15 residues long. The CDR3, as DNA: TGTGCCAGCAGCTTCCGACAGGGGGCACTTGAAAAACTGTTTTTT. It yields the protein CASSFRQGALEKLFF.

This rearrangement joins TRBV9 to TRBJ1-1, with a tentative D call TRBD1 (6 bases). Trimming took 4 bases from V and 4 from J, leaving 17 bases between them. Germline lookup yields CDR1 SGDLS and CDR2 YYNGEE. This CDR3 is 15 amino acids long. The DNA of the CDR3 is TGTGCCAGCAGCACCTCCCCACAGGGCGTCACTGAAGCTTTCTTT. Translation: CASSTSPQGVTEAFF.

The gene calls are TRBV7-9 and TRBJ1-1, with D possibly matching TRBD1 (5 bases). There are 12 residues in the CDR3. Trimming took 5 bases from V and 10 from J, leaving 14 bases between them. The germline V gene has CDR1 SEHNR and CDR2 FQNEAQ (reference sequence). In DNA, the CDR3 is TGTGCCAGCAGCCCTGACCGAGGGACAGCTTTCTTT. Protein product: CASSPDRGTAFF.

V usage is TRBV5-1 and J usage is TRBJ2-2, with 8 bases lining up with TRBD1. V shed 3 bases and J 11 bases; nucleotides not matched to a gene: 9. CDR1 is SGHRS and CDR2 is YFSETQ in the germline V gene. This CDR3 contains 14 residues. CDR3 amino acids: CASSSGQGRVELFF. The CDR3 DNA is TGCGCCAGCAGCTCCGGACAGGGTAGGGTCGAGCTGTTTTTT. The full variable domain, with the rest looked up from reference TRBV5-1 and TRBJ2-2, is KAGVTQTPRYLIKTRGQQVTLSCSPISGHRSVSWYQQTPGQGLQFLFEYFSETQRNKGNFPGRFSGRQFSNSRSEMNVSTLELGDSALYLCASSSGQGRVELFFGEGSRLTVL.

This clone was seen a single time. This sample includes further DNA sequences coding for the same CDR3. J is TRBJ1-5 and V is TRBV5-1; unclear D gene. Germline assignment: CDR1 SGHRS and CDR2 YFSETQ. The CDR3 length is 15 residues. The V gene lost 0 bases and the J gene lost 1 base, with 8 bases spanning the gap. The CDR3 spells CASSLEGGSNQPQHF. The CDR3 DNA is TGCGCCAGCAGCTTGGAAGGAGGCAGCAATCAGCCCCAGCATTTT.

The V call is TRBV2, the J call TRBJ2-5; D possibly corresponds to TRBD1 (6 bases). Per the germline V gene, CDR1 is SNHLY and CDR2 is FYNNEI. The CDR3 is 13 residues long. V was shortened by 9 bases and J by 2 bases, with 13 bases between the two germline ends. The CDR3 spells CASRRDTQETQYF. Written as DNA, the CDR3 is TGTGCCAGTCGCCGGGACACACAAGAGACCCAGTACTTC.

The V call is TRBV4-2, the J call TRBJ2-1; TRBD1 matches 9 bases. V was pared by 2 bases and J by 5 bases, with 7 bases of the junction left unmatched. CDR3 length equals 16 residues. Germline V gene lookup returns CDR1 LGHNA and CDR2 YNFKEQ. CDR3 sequence reads: CASSQTGTGKNNEQFF. The DNA for the CDR3 is TGTGCCAGCAGCCAAACCGGGACAGGGAAAAACAATGAGCAGTTCTTC.

The chain combines TRBV5-5 with TRBJ2-2; 9 positions agree with TRBD2. The CDR3 has 15 amino acids. Per germline, CDR1 SGHKS and CDR2 YYEKEE (reference sequence). With V trimmed by 4 bases and J by 6 bases, 7 bases remained unmatched. The CDR3, as DNA: TGTGCCAGCAGCGGACGCGGGACTAGCTCCGGGGAGCTGTTTTTT. Translated: CASSGRGTSSGELFF.

Here the CDR3 reads CASSHEGALNTEAFF. The CDR3 bases are TGTGCCAGCAGCCATGAGGGGGCTTTGAACACTGAAGCTTTCTTT. The V gene is TRBV4-2, the J gene TRBJ1-1, with TRBD1 matching over 7 bases. With V trimmed by 3 bases and J by 0 bases, 4 bases remained unmatched. The CDR3 runs to 15 residues. Germline V CDR1 and CDR2: LGHNA, YNFKEQ.

The rearrangement joins TRBV3-1 (or the pseudogene TRBV3-2) to TRBJ2-6, with TRBD2 matching 9 bases. The CDR3 spans 20 residues. V was pared by 4 bases and J by 1 base, with 14 bases of the junction left unmatched. Germline values: CDR1 LGHDT, CDR2 YNNKEL (reference sequence). CDR3 protein: CASSRWTSDKGWSGANVLTF. The CDR3 bases are TGTGCCAGCAGCCGCTGGACTAGCGATAAGGGATGGTCTGGGGCCAACGTCCTGACTTTC.

The chain has TRBV18 and TRBJ2-5, with unresolved D. Germline loops: CDR1 KGHSH, CDR2 LQKENI. The CDR3 runs 14 residues. The germline V and J ends were trimmed by 3 bases and 7 bases, with 15 bases remaining between them. The CDR3 bases are TGTGCCAGCTCACCGGGCAGCGTACTCGGGACCCAGTACTTC. It specifies CASSPGSVLGTQYF.

This chain links TRBV5-4 with TRBJ1-1; D gene uncertain. Germline V lookup: CDR1 SGHNT, CDR2 YYREEE (reference sequence). The CDR3 has 13 amino acids. The V and J ends lost 5 bases and 1 base respectively, with 9 bases between them. CDR3 DNA sequence: TGTGCCAGCAGGACGGTCCCGAACACTGAAGCTTTCTTT. Translated, it gives CASRTVPNTEAFF.

The chain employs TRBV28 and TRBJ1-1; possible D gene TRBD1, 6 bases. This CDR3 comprises 13 residues. V was cut by 8 bases and J by 4 bases, with 14 bases left in between. From germline, CDR1 is MDHEN and CDR2 SYDVKM. The DNA of the CDR3 is TGTGCCAGCTTCGTCCCAGGGGCCACTGAAGCTTTCTTT. Protein product: CASFVPGATEAFF. Combining the CDR3 with reference TRBV28 and TRBJ1-1 gives the whole variable domain DVKVTQSSRYLVKRTGEKVFLECVQDMDHENMFWYRQDPGLGLRLIYFSYDVKMKEKGDIPEGYSVSREKKERFSLILESASTNQTSMYLCASFVPGATEAFFGQGTRLTVV.

Only one count was recorded for this clone. CDR3 protein: CATSDVGRTDTQYF. Written as DNA, the CDR3 is TGTGCCACCAGTGATGTCGGTCGTACAGATACGCAGTATTTT. The rearrangement links TRBV24-1 to TRBJ2-3; D is undetermined. The V end was cut by 3 bases, the J end by 3 bases, with 9 bases between. This CDR3 spans 14 amino acids. Germline CDR1 and CDR2: KGHDR and SFDVKD.

This clone was seen just once. The chain joins TRBV4-1 to TRBJ2-3, with 13 bases aligning to TRBD2. CDR3 length equals 16 residues. V lost 4 bases and J lost 3; bases outside the gene matches: 4. Germline CDR1 and CDR2: MGHRA and YSYEKL. In nucleotides, the CDR3 is TGCGCCAGCAGCCCCGGACTAGCGGGAGTAACAGATACGCAGTATTTT. This translates into CASSPGLAGVTDTQYF.

The chain carries TRBV12-3 or TRBV12-4 and TRBJ2-7, with D possibly being TRBD1 (6 bases). V was clipped by 4 bases and J by 5 bases, with 12 bases between them. This CDR3 contains 13 residues. CDR3 sequence (DNA): TGTGCCAGCAGTTCAGGACAGACCCACGAGCAGTACTTC. Its translation is CASSSGQTHEQYF.

The CDR3: CAISAMAGQETQYF. CDR3 in DNA: TGTGCCATCAGTGCAATGGCAGGACAAGAGACCCAGTACTTC. The chain couples TRBV10-3 to TRBJ2-5; D ambiguous. Germline values: CDR1 ENHRY, CDR2 SYGVKD. The CDR3 length is 14 residues. V dropped 4 bases and J dropped 2 bases, with 11 bases sitting between them.

This clone was seen just once. V gene TRBV5-1 combines with J gene TRBJ2-3; 9 nucleotides agree with TRBD2. CDR3 length: 16 amino acids. Germline CDR1 reads SGHRS; CDR2 reads YFSETQ. The V gene end was trimmed by 0 bases and the J gene end by 2 bases; junction bases not matched to a gene: 4. The CDR3 is CASSLGLAGVTDTQYF. The CDR3 DNA reads as TGCGCCAGCAGCTTGGGCTTAGCGGGAGTCACAGATACGCAGTATTTT.

CDR3 sequence: CASNNKGQPPWAFF. CDR3 sequence (DNA): TGTGCCAGTAACAATAAAGGACAGCCCCCATGGGCTTTCTTT. The chain joins TRBV18 to TRBJ1-1; D is perhaps TRBD1 (6 bases). V was cut by 9 bases and J by 11 bases, with 25 bases left in between. Germline V lookup: CDR1 KGHSH, CDR2 LQKENI. The CDR3 runs 14 residues.

The genes are TRBV2 and TRBJ2-1; no clear D gene. This CDR3 has 12 residues. The germline V gene encodes CDR1 SNHLY and CDR2 FYNNEI. V was pared by 2 bases and J by 6 bases, with 5 bases between. Here the CDR3 reads CASSERANEQFF. Written as DNA, the CDR3 is TGTGCCAGCAGTGAAAGGGCCAATGAGCAGTTCTTC.

The genes are TRBV28 and TRBJ1-1, with D hard to call. Trimming took 10 bases from V and 4 from J, leaving 13 bases between them. The CDR3 loop spans 12 amino acids. Germline loops: CDR1 MDHEN, CDR2 SYDVKM. CDR3 residues: CATREHGTEAFF. Written as DNA, the CDR3 is TGTGCCACCCGCGAACATGGCACTGAAGCTTTCTTT.

This chain uses TRBV7-2 with TRBJ2-5; 10 nucleotides agree with TRBD2. Trimming took 2 bases from V and 5 from J; bases not matched to a gene: 8. The CDR3 is made up of 16 amino acids. Germline V lookup: CDR1 SGHTA, CDR2 FQGNSA. CDR3 sequence (DNA): TGTGCCAGCAGCTTAAAGAGCGGGGGGGCCGGGGAGACCCAGTACTTC. Its translation is CASSLKSGGAGETQYF.

The chain has TRBV7-9 and TRBJ2-1; 12 bases map to TRBD2. Germline V lookup: CDR1 SEHNR, CDR2 FQNEAQ (reference sequence). J gave up 16 bases and V 1 base, and 2 bases lay outside the gene matches. The CDR3 loop spans 12 amino acids. CDR3 in DNA: TGTGCCAGCAGCTTAGGACTAGCGGGGGTATTCTTC. Amino acid sequence: CASSLGLAGVFF.